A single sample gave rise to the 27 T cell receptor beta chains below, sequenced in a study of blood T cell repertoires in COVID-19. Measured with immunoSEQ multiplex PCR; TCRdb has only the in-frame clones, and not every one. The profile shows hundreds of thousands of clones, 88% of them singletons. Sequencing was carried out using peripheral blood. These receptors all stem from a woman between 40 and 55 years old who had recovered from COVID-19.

CDR3 DNA: TGTGCCAGCAGCTTGGCGGCGGGGACTAGCGGCTACGAGCAGTACTTC. Translated, it gives CASSLAAGTSGYEQYF. The rearrangement uses TRBV5-4 and TRBJ2-7; TRBD2 matches 11 bases. CDR1 is SGHNT, CDR2 YYREEE, per germline (reference sequence). The CDR3 has 16 amino acids. The V segment lost 0 bases and the J segment 3 bases; nucleotides outside the gene matches: 5.

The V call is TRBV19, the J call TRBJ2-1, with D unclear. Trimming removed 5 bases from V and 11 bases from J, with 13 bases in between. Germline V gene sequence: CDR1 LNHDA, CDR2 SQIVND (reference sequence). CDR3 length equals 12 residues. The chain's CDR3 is CASSSQVPKQFF. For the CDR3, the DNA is TGTGCCAGTAGTTCCCAAGTACCTAAGCAGTTCTTC.

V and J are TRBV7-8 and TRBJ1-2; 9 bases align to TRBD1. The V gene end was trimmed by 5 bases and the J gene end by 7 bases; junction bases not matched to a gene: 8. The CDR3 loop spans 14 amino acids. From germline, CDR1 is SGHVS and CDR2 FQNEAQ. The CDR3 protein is CASSALRTGVGYTF. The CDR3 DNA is TGTGCCAGCAGCGCCCTTCGGACAGGGGTTGGCTACACCTTC.

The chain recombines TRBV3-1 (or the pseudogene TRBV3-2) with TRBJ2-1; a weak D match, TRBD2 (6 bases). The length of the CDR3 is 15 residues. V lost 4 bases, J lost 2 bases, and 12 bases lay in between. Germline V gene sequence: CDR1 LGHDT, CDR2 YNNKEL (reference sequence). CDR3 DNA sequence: TGTGCCAGCAGCCCAAGCGGGTACGCCTACAATGAGCAGTTCTTC. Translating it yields CASSPSGYAYNEQFF.

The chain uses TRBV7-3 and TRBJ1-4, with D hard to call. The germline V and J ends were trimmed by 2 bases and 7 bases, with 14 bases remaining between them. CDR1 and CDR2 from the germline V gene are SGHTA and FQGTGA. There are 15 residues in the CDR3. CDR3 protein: CASSLGRGLGEKLFF. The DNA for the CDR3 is TGTGCCAGCAGCTTAGGTCGGGGTCTCGGTGAAAAACTGTTTTTT.

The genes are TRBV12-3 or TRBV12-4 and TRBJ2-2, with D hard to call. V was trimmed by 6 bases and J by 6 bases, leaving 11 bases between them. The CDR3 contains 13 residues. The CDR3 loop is CASSLDSPGELFF. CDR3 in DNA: TGTGCCAGCAGCCTCGACTCCCCCGGGGAGCTGTTTTTT.

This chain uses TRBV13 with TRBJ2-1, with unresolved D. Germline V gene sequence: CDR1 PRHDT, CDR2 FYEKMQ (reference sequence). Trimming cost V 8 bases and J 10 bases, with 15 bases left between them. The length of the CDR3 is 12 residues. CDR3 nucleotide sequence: TGTGCCAGCGGGTCTAGGAGATGGGAGCAGTTCTTC. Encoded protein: CASGSRRWEQFF.

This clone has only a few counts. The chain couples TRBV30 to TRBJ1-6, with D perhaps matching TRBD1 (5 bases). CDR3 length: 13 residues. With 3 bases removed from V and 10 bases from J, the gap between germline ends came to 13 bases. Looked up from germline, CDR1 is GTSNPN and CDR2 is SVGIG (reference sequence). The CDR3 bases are TGTGCCTGGAGCGGGGACGGGGGATCACCCCTCCACTTT. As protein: CAWSGDGGSPLHF.

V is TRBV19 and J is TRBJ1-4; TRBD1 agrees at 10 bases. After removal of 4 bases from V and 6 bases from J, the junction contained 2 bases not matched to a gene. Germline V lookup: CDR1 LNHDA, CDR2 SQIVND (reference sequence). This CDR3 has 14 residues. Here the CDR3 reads CASSKDRGYEKLFF. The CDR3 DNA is TGTGCCAGTAGTAAGGACAGGGGGTATGAAAAACTGTTTTTT.

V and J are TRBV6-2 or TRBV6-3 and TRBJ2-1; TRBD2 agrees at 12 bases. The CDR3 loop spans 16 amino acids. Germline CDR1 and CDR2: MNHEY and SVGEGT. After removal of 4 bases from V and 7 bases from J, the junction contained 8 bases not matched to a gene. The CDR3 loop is CASSFGPSGRGNEQFF. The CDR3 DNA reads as TGTGCCAGCAGTTTCGGCCCTAGCGGGAGGGGGAATGAGCAGTTCTTC.

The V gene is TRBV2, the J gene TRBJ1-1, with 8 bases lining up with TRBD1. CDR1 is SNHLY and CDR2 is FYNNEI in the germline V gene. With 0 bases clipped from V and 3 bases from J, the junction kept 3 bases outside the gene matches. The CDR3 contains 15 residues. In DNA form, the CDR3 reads TGTGCCAGCAGTGAAGCTGGACAGGGAGACACTGAAGCTTTCTTT. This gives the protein CASSEAGQGDTEAFF. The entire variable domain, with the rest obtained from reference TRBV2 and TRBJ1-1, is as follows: EPEVTQTPSHQVTQMGQEVILRCVPISNHLYFYWYRQILGQKVEFLVSFYNNEISEKSEIFDDQFSVERPDGSNFTLKIRSTKLEDSAMYFCASSEAGQGDTEAFFGQGTRLTVV.

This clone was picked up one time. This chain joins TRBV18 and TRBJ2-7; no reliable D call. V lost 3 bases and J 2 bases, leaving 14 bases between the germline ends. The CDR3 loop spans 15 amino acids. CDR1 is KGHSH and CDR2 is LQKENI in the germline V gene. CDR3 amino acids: CASSPQAEVTYEQYF. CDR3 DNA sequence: TGTGCCAGCTCACCCCAGGCAGAAGTGACCTACGAGCAGTACTTC.

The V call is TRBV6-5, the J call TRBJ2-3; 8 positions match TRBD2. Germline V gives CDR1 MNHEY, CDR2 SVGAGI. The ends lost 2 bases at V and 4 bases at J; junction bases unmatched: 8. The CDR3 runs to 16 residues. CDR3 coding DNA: TGTGCCAGCAGTTACACTTGGGCGGGAGGTCCAGATACGCAGTATTTT. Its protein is CASSYTWAGGPDTQYF.

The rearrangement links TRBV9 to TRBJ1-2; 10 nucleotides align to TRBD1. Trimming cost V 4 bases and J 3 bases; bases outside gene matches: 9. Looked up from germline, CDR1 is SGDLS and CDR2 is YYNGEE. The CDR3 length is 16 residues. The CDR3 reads CASSSGGDRGYYGYTF. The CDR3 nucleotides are TGTGCCAGCAGCTCAGGGGGGGACAGGGGTTACTATGGCTACACCTTC.

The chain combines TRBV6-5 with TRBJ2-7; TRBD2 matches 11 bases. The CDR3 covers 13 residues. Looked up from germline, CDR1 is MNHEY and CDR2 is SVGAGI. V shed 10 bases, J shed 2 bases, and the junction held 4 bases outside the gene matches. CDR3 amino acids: CATTGLAAYEQYF. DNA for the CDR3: TGTGCCACCACGGGACTAGCGGCCTACGAGCAGTACTTC.

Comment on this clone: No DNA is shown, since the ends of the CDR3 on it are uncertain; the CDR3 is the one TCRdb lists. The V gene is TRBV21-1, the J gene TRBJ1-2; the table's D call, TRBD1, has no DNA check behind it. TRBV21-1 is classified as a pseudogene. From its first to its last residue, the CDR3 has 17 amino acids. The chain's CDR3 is CASSKVGQGAANYGYTF.

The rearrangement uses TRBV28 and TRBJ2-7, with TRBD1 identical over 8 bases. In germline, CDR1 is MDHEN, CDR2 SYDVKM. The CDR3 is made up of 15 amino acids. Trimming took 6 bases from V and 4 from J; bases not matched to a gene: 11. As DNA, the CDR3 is TGTGCCAGCAGACCCCGGACAGGGTTCGGTTACGAGCAGTACTTC. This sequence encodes CASRPRTGFGYEQYF.

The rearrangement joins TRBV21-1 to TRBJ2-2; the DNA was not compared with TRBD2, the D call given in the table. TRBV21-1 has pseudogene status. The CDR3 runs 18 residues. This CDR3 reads CASSNKLAPQPSTGELFF. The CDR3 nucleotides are TGTGCCAGCAGCAATAAGCTAGCGCCCCAACCCAGCACCGGGGAGCTGTTTTTT.

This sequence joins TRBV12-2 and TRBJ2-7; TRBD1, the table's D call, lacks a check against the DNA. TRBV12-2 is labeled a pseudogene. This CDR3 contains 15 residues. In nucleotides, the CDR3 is TGTGCAAGTCGCTTAGTGGGACAGGGTCAACGCGAGCAGTACGTC. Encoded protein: CASRLVGQGQREQYV.

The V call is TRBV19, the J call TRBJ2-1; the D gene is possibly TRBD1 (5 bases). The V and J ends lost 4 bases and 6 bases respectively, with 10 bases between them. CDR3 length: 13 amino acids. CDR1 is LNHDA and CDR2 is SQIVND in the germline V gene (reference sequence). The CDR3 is CASSTSRGNEQFF. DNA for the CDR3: TGTGCCAGTAGTACCTCTAGGGGCAATGAGCAGTTCTTC.

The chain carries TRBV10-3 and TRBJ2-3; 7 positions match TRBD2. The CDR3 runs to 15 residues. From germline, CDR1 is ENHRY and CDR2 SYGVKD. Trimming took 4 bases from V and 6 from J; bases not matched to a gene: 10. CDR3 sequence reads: CAISGGGGAQDTQYF. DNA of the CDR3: TGTGCCATCAGTGGGGGGGGAGGGGCCCAGGATACGCAGTATTTT.

In DNA form, the CDR3 reads TGTGCCAGCAGTTCCCACAGGGGGTCTGGCTACACCTTC. It translates to CASSSHRGSGYTF. The gene calls are TRBV27 and TRBJ1-2; TRBD1 matches 8 bases. The CDR3 has 13 residues. Germline V gene data show CDR1 as MNHEY and CDR2 as SMNVEV (reference sequence). With 4 bases clipped from V and 7 bases from J, the junction kept 5 bases outside the gene matches.

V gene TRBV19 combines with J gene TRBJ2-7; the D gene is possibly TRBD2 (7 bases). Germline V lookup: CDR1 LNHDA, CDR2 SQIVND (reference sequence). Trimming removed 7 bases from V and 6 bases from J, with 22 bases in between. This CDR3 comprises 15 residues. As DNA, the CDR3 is TGTGCCAGTACCCCCGGGGGGCGCCCTGGTGGCGAGCAGTACTTC. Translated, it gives CASTPGGRPGGEQYF.

The CDR3 bases are TGTGCCAGCGAGGCGATCACCGGGGAGCTGTTTTTT. Protein sequence: CASEAITGELFF. The gene calls are TRBV28 and TRBJ2-2; D gene ambiguous. The CDR3 is 12 residues long. CDR1 is MDHEN and CDR2 is SYDVKM in the germline V gene. V lost 8 bases to trimming and J lost 4 bases, with 8 bases between them. Filled out from reference TRBV28 and TRBJ2-2, the complete variable domain reads DVKVTQSSRYLVKRTGEKVFLECVQDMDHENMFWYRQDPGLGLRLIYFSYDVKMKEKGDIPEGYSVSREKKERFSLILESASTNQTSMYLCASEAITGELFFGEGSRLTVL.

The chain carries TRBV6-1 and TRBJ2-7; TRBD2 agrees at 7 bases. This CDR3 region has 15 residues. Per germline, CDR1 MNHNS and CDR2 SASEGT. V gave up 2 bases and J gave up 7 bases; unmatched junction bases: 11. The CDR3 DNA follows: TGTGCCAGCAGTGAATGGGCGGGAGCCGCGGGGGAGCAGTACGTC. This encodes CASSEWAGAAGEQYV.

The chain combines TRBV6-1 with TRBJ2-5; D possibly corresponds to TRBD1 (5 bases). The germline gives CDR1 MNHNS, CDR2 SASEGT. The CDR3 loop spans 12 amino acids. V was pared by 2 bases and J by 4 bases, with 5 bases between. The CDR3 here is CASSEQGETQYF. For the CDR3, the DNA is TGTGCCAGCAGTGAACAGGGAGAGACCCAGTACTTC.

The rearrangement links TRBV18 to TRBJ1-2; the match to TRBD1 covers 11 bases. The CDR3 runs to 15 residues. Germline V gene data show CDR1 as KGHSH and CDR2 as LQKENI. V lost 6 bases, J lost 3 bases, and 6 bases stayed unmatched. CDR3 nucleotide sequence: TGTGCCAGCTCGGACAGGGGGCGTCGTGACTATGGCTACACCTTC. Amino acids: CASSDRGRRDYGYTF.